This T cell receptor (beta chain) was obtained from a study of early T cells in non-severe SARS-CoV-2 infection. About the research overall: The study sequenced bulk RNA from unsorted whole blood, with chains unpaired.

cDNA molecules, individually, were tagged with unique molecular identifiers. Via MiXCR, TCRdb re-called the 5' RACE reads, giving one row per CDR3 protein. This sample yields some 98,000 distinct CDR3 sequences, of which 16% are seen a single time; around 1.3% belongs to the top ten. CDR3 length: 14 residues. From germline, CDR1 is SQVTM and CDR2 ANQGSEA. Losses at the gene ends were 7 bases for V and 4 bases for J; bases not matched to a gene: 10. This clonotype turned up a few times. The specimen sequenced was whole blood. This receptor was identified in an adult who was a healthcare worker with PCR-confirmed SARS-CoV-2 infection or an uninfected control (not recorded which). The rearrangement joins TRBV29-1 to TRBJ1-5; 7 positions match TRBD1. The CDR3 nucleotides are TGCAGCGCTACCGAGACAGGGTTTAATCAGCCCCAGCATTTT. Residues: CSATETGFNQPQHF.